Presented here are 18 T cell receptor beta chains from one specimen sequenced in a study of T cell responses to AZD1222 COVID-19 vaccine. This table comes from immunoSEQ multiplex PCR, and its TCRdb copy is limited to in-frame clones, with some not included. Altogether some 18,000 clones are present, 80% to 90% being singletons, with the ten largest covering approximately 22%. Sequencing used peripheral blood, obtained 28 days after the second AZD1222 dose. Source of these receptors: an adult who received the AZD1222 COVID-19 vaccine.

Here the CDR3 DNA reads TGCGCCAGCAGCCGGACGGGGGCGGATTCACCCCTCCACTTT. It yields the protein CASSRTGADSPLHF. This rearrangement joins TRBV5-1 to TRBJ1-6, with D possibly being TRBD1 (6 bases). Between the trimmed V and J ends, which lost 4 bases and 8 bases, there was a span of 13 bases. The CDR3 consists of 14 residues. Germline V gene lookup returns CDR1 SGHRS and CDR2 YFSETQ.

The V gene is TRBV9, the J gene TRBJ2-4; D assignment may be TRBD1 or TRBD2 (5 bases each). The CDR3 runs 14 residues. Germline V gene sequence: CDR1 SGDLS, CDR2 YYNGEE. Trimming shortened V by 0 bases and J by 2 bases, and 6 bases separated the two germline ends. This chain's CDR3 is CASSVGGSKNIQYF. CDR3 DNA: TGTGCCAGCAGCGTAGGGGGGTCCAAAAACATTCAGTACTTC.

V gene TRBV6-2 or TRBV6-3 combines with J gene TRBJ1-1; no definite D call. This CDR3 region has 14 residues. The germline gives CDR1 MNHEY, CDR2 SVGEGT. V lost 5 bases and J 0 bases, leaving 10 bases between the germline ends. In nucleotides, the CDR3 is TGTGCCAGCAGTGACCACAGCATGAACACTGAAGCTTTCTTT. Amino acid sequence: CASSDHSMNTEAFF.

Comment on this clone: Other DNA sequences from this sample encode an identical CDR3 as well. The rearrangement joins TRBV5-4 to TRBJ1-4; 8 nucleotides match TRBD1. This CDR3 comprises 14 residues. Germline trimming cut 3 bases from V and 7 bases from J; bases unmatched to any gene: 5. Germline V gene lookup returns CDR1 SGHNT and CDR2 YYREEE (reference sequence). The CDR3 DNA sequence: TGTGCCAGCAGCTCAGGACAGGGAGGTGAAAAACTGTTTTTT. Protein: CASSSGQGGEKLFF.

This chain connects TRBV3-1 (or the pseudogene TRBV3-2) to TRBJ1-5; possibly TRBD1 for D (5 bases). CDR3 length: 15 residues. Trimming cost V 6 bases and J 4 bases, with 16 bases left between them. In germline, CDR1 is LGHDT, CDR2 YNNKEL (reference sequence). CDR3 bases: TGTGCCAGCAGTTGGGACCCGAGTGGGAATCAGCCCCAGCATTTT. It codes for CASSWDPSGNQPQHF.

The V and J genes are TRBV7-3 and TRBJ2-7, with D uncertain. V lost 5 bases and J 5 bases, leaving 13 bases between the germline ends. CDR3 size: 13 residues. Germline V CDR1 and CDR2: SGHTA, FQGTGA. The CDR3 protein is CASSPMGRHEQYF. CDR3 sequence (DNA): TGTGCCAGCAGCCCTATGGGCCGGCACGAGCAGTACTTC.

The V call is TRBV5-1, the J call TRBJ2-3, with 15 nucleotides matching TRBD2. Germline V lookup: CDR1 SGHRS, CDR2 YFSETQ. The V and J ends lost 3 bases and 3 bases, in that order; junction bases with no gene match: 2. The CDR3 has 16 residues. Here the CDR3 DNA reads TGCGCCAGCAGCTCCGGACTAGCGGGAGGGACAGATACGCAGTATTTT. It specifies CASSSGLAGGTDTQYF.

The chain combines TRBV30 with TRBJ1-2; the D is unclear. The CDR3 covers 12 residues. The germline gives CDR1 GTSNPN, CDR2 SVGIG (reference sequence). V gave up 1 base and J gave up 7 bases, with 10 bases separating them. Here the CDR3 DNA reads TGTGCCTGGAGTGGATCTGTCTCTGGCTACACCTTC. As protein: CAWSGSVSGYTF. Full variable domain (outside the CDR3, taken from reference TRBV30 and TRBJ1-2): SQTIHQWPATLVQPVGSPLSLECTVEGTSNPNLYWYRQAAGRGLQLLFYSVGIGQISSEVPQNLSASRPQDRQFILSSKKLLLSDSGFYLCAWSGSVSGYTFGSGTRLTVV.

This chain connects TRBV30 to TRBJ1-3; the match to TRBD1 covers 8 bases. V shed 5 bases and J 4 bases; nucleotides not matched to a gene: 7. Germline CDR1 GTSNPN, CDR2 SVGIG (reference sequence). This CDR3 contains 14 residues. CDR3 nucleotides: TGTGCCTGGTGTACCGGGACAGGAGGAAACACCATATATTTT. Protein sequence: CAWCTGTGGNTIYF.

CDR3: CASSLGTALNTEAFF. CDR3 coding DNA: TGTGCCAGCAGTTTAGGGACCGCTTTGAACACTGAAGCTTTCTTT. The chain joins TRBV6-6 to TRBJ1-1; D may be TRBD1 (5 bases). V was pared by 4 bases and J by 0 bases, with 12 bases between. Per germline, CDR1 MNHNY and CDR2 SVGAGI (reference sequence). The CDR3 consists of 15 residues.

This rearrangement joins TRBV11-2 to TRBJ1-4; the match to TRBD1 covers 8 bases. After removal of 1 base from V and 8 bases from J, the junction contained 6 bases not matched to a gene. From germline, CDR1 is SGHAT and CDR2 FQNNGV. This CDR3 has 15 amino acids. CDR3 region: CASSLGGQEGEKLFF. Written as DNA, the CDR3 is TGTGCCAGCAGCTTAGGGGGACAGGAAGGCGAAAAACTGTTTTTT.

V is TRBV11-3 and J is TRBJ2-7; D ambiguous. Germline lookup yields CDR1 SGHNT and CDR2 YENEEA. The CDR3 contains 13 residues. V was pared by 1 base and J by 1 base, with 5 bases between. For the CDR3, the DNA is TGTGCCAGCAGCTTAGGGCCATCCTACGAGCAGTACTTC. Translating it yields CASSLGPSYEQYF.

V and J are TRBV10-2 and TRBJ1-4; D is undetermined. The CDR3 loop spans 13 amino acids. The germline gives CDR1 WSHSY, CDR2 SAAADI. V lost 5 bases to trimming and J lost 8 bases, with 12 bases between them. The DNA of the CDR3 is TGCGCCAGCAGTATACGTAAGGAAGAAAAACTGTTTTTT. Translating it yields CASSIRKEEKLFF.

This clone has just a few counts. The gene calls are TRBV20-1 and TRBJ1-2; D gene uncertain. This CDR3 is 12 amino acids long. The V end lost 3 bases, the J end lost 8 bases, and 13 bases lay between the germline ends. From germline, CDR1 is DFQATT and CDR2 SNEGSKA (reference sequence). The CDR3 loop reads CSASRGIEGYTF. The CDR3 DNA reads TGCAGTGCTAGTCGAGGTATAGAAGGCTACACCTTC.

This clone was seen just once. This chain connects TRBV30 to TRBJ1-5; D is unclear. V was cut by 1 base and J by 5 bases, with 12 bases left in between. Germline assignment: CDR1 GTSNPN and CDR2 SVGIG (reference sequence). This CDR3 region has 14 residues. In DNA, the CDR3 is TGTGCCTGGAGTGCCCAAACCGGGGATCAGCCCCAGCATTTT. This sequence encodes CAWSAQTGDQPQHF.

The rearrangement links TRBV18 to TRBJ2-5; TRBD1 matches 7 bases. CDR3 length equals 13 residues. Germline trimming cut 6 bases from V and 5 bases from J; bases unmatched to any gene: 6. Germline V gives CDR1 KGHSH, CDR2 LQKENI. The CDR3 DNA sequence: TGTGCCAGCTCGATAGGGGGCGAGGAGACCCAGTACTTC. It encodes CASSIGGEETQYF.

There are a few counts of this clone. The J gene is TRBJ1-2, the V gene TRBV5-1, with D maybe TRBD1 (6 bases). Germline CDR1 and CDR2: SGHRS and YFSETQ. CDR3 length equals 16 residues. V lost 1 base to trimming and J lost 2 bases, with 15 bases between them. In DNA, the CDR3 is TGCGCCAGCAGCTTGATGGAGCAGGGGTGGAACTATGGCTACACCTTC. It specifies CASSLMEQGWNYGYTF.

The chain employs TRBV10-3 and TRBJ2-7, with TRBD2 as a possible D gene (5 bases). This CDR3 spans 12 amino acids. The V gene's germline CDR1 is ENHRY and CDR2 SYGVKD. Trimming took 2 bases from V and 3 from J, leaving 5 bases between them. The chain's CDR3 is CAISEEGYEQYF. The CDR3 region has the DNA TGTGCCATCAGTGAGGAGGGCTACGAGCAGTACTTC.